This T cell receptor (beta chain) was found in a study of blood T cell repertoires in COVID-19. Background on the study: Samples of COVID-19 (acute and convalescent) were obtained from the United States, Italy and Spain. T cells, B-cell-depleted T cells, or PBMCs provided the cDNA or gDNA that served as material.

The length of the CDR3 is 18 residues. CDR1 and CDR2 (germline): LNHNV, YYDKDF (reference sequence). Trimming at V came to 0 bases and at J to 7 bases, leaving 11 bases not matched to a gene. Per the original data handling: The authors estimated nucleated cell counts from reference gene primer amplification. Sequencing was performed with immunoSEQ multiplex PCR; in TCRdb, only in-frame clones are kept and a portion is missing. The D gene and trimming were derived from the DNA, and the V and J assignments and clone size from that table. The sample has 100,000 to 150,000 clones; over 60% are singletons.

V is TRBV15 and J is TRBJ2-2, with 10 positions matching TRBD1. Specimen: peripheral blood. The source of this sequence is a woman in her seventies with acute or convalescent COVID-19. The CDR3 region is CATSRDGGQGPKGGELFF. The CDR3 nucleotides read TGTGCCACCAGCAGAGATGGGGGACAGGGGCCGAAGGGCGGGGAGCTGTTTTTT.